The 9 T cell receptor beta chains listed next were all sequenced from one sample in a study of shared clonotypes between healthy human individuals. Naive CD8 cells comprised CD45RO-negative, CCR7-positively selected cells, excluding terminally differentiated effector memory CD45RA+ cells. Libraries were prepared by immunoSEQ multiplex PCR; TCRdb keeps only in-frame clonotypes and omits some of them. The sample carries approximately 2,000,000 clones, 93% recorded once. Sequenced: naive CD8+ T cells from PBMCs. The receptors derive from a man between 18 and 35 years old in good health. Some clones in this sample may be carry-over from other donors' samples.

CDR3 coding DNA: TGTGCCAGCAGTCCCGGGAGGCCCGGGGGCACCGGGGAGCTGTTTTTT. Translated: CASSPGRPGGTGELFF. This chain uses TRBV28 with TRBJ2-2; TRBD2 aligns across 7 bases. The CDR3 loop spans 16 amino acids. Germline V gene lookup returns CDR1 MDHEN and CDR2 SYDVKM. The V and J ends lost 5 bases and 4 bases, in that order; junction bases with no gene match: 10.

The rearrangement uses TRBV29-1 and TRBJ2-1, with a tentative D call TRBD2 (6 bases). The CDR3 has 17 amino acids. The V end was cut by 0 bases, the J end by 6 bases, with 21 bases between. The germline V gene has CDR1 SQVTM and CDR2 ANQGSEA. CDR3 region: CSVEDRMRGRPTNEQFF. The CDR3 nucleotides are TGCAGCGTTGAAGATCGGATGAGAGGGAGGCCTACCAATGAGCAGTTCTTC.

The rearrangement uses TRBV27 and TRBJ2-1, with D possibly matching TRBD2 (5 bases). Germline lookup yields CDR1 MNHEY and CDR2 SMNVEV (reference sequence). Trimming shortened V by 3 bases and J by 10 bases, and 10 bases separated the two germline ends. The CDR3 is made up of 12 amino acids. CDR3 residues: CASSFLASEQFF. CDR3 coding DNA: TGTGCCAGCAGTTTTTTAGCGTCAGAGCAGTTCTTC.

The V call is TRBV27, the J call TRBJ1-1; TRBD1 agrees at 7 bases. The CDR3 sequence is 14 residues long. V lost 2 bases and J lost 8; bases outside the gene matches: 8. Germline CDR1 reads MNHEY; CDR2 reads SMNVEV (reference sequence). The CDR3 reads CASSLGAGTAEAFF. In nucleotides, the CDR3 is TGTGCCAGCAGTTTAGGTGCCGGGACAGCCGAAGCTTTCTTT.

This chain connects TRBV10-3 to TRBJ2-6, with D possibly being TRBD1 (5 bases). V gave up 4 bases and J gave up 0 bases, with 13 bases separating them. The germline V gene encodes CDR1 ENHRY and CDR2 SYGVKD. The CDR3 loop spans 17 amino acids. The CDR3 DNA is TGTGCCATCAGTGGGGGCACAGAGCCCTCTGGGGCCAACGTCCTGACTTTC. Amino acid sequence: CAISGGTEPSGANVLTF.

V usage is TRBV28 and J usage is TRBJ2-1; 12 bases are shared with TRBD1. V gave up 8 bases and J gave up 9 bases; unmatched junction bases: 8. CDR1 MDHEN and CDR2 SYDVKM come from the germline V gene. The CDR3 extends over 14 amino acids. CDR3 sequence: CASFRDRGPSEQFF. The CDR3 DNA follows: TGTGCCAGCTTTCGGGACAGGGGGCCGAGTGAGCAGTTCTTC. The full variable domain, rest sourced from reference TRBV28 and TRBJ2-1, is DVKVTQSSRYLVKRTGEKVFLECVQDMDHENMFWYRQDPGLGLRLIYFSYDVKMKEKGDIPEGYSVSREKKERFSLILESASTNQTSMYLCASFRDRGPSEQFFGPGTRLTVL.

The V gene is TRBV7-9, the J gene TRBJ2-2; D ambiguous. The CDR3 runs to 15 residues. The V gene's germline CDR1 is SEHNR and CDR2 FQNEAQ (reference sequence). Trimming stripped 7 bases from V and 6 bases from J, with 18 bases between. The chain's CDR3 is CASKQPNSRPGELFF. The CDR3 region has the DNA TGTGCCAGCAAACAACCCAACTCCCGACCCGGGGAGCTGTTTTTT.

The V call is TRBV7-7, the J call TRBJ2-5; D possibly corresponds to TRBD2 (6 bases). Trimming pared 5 bases from V and 3 bases from J, leaving 16 bases between. The CDR3 has 15 residues. Per germline, CDR1 SSHAT and CDR2 FNYEAQ (reference sequence). The CDR3 bases are TGTGCCAGCAGCCCACGACTAGAAATAAAAGAGACCCAGTACTTC. This encodes CASSPRLEIKETQYF.

About this clone: In the same sample, other DNA sequences code for this CDR3. The chain carries TRBV27 and TRBJ1-5; unclear D gene. The length of the CDR3 is 13 residues. Germline CDR1 is MNHEY and CDR2 is SMNVEV (reference sequence). V lost 6 bases and J 5 bases, leaving 11 bases between the germline ends. CDR3 sequence (DNA): TGTGCCAGCAGCTCCACGGGATATCAGCCCCAGCATTTT. Translation: CASSSTGYQPQHF.